A selection of T cell receptor beta chains follows, all from one sample in a study of T cells after yellow fever vaccination. TCRdb independently ran MiXCR on the 5' RACE reads; one entry per CDR3 protein. The sample lists approximately 150,000 distinct CDR3 sequences, roughly 8% seen once, with approximately 0.78% in the top ten. The sequenced sample was CD4+ T cells sorted from PBMCs, obtained 5 days after the yellow fever booster vaccination. These receptors came from a man aged 25-45 years who received the YFV17D yellow fever vaccine. CDR3s leave out the opening cysteine and the closing phenylalanine or tryptophan.

TRBV20-1,SARRQGREQY
TRBV30,AWGIDSSSQPQH
TRBV15,ATSKVPAEQF
TRBV7-2,ASSLRAGFNTGELF
TRBV11-2,ASSLMTGGTLSIGTQY
TRBV6-2/TRBV6-3,ASSYSYLRGTEAF
TRBV27,ASSQGRQETQY
TRBV7-8,ASGRAPTNYNEQF
TRBV30,AWSMWWDNEQF
TRBV20-1,SARDGRALGNTIY
TRBV5-1,ASSLEGYNQPQH
TRBV5-1,ASSSLGNQETQY
TRBV5-1,ATRAGTGTDTQY
TRBV10-2,ASSERRNYEQY
TRBV5-1,ASSWDGTSTDTQY
TRBV28,ASSIIIETERISGANVLT
TRBV10-3,AIKNTSGNEQF
TRBV9,ASSVTRSSDTQY
TRBV20-1,SARQDGNTEAF
TRBV4-2,ASSQDYGSYNEQF
TRBV25-1,ASSDHRLGGQY
TRBV19,ATSDRVNYGYT
TRBV7-2,ASSSRDRSEQY
TRBV3-1,ASSSAGELF
TRBV2,ASSDSRGTYGYT